The 17 T cell receptor beta chains below all came from one sample that was sequenced in a study of blood T cell repertoires in COVID-19. Clones were sequenced by immunoSEQ multiplex PCR, and TCRdb holds only the in-frame ones, with some missing. The table has 260,000 or so clones, around four fifths seen once. Sequenced: peripheral blood. Every receptor here comes from an elderly man with acute or convalescent COVID-19.

The V gene is TRBV15, the J gene TRBJ2-3; 11 nucleotides agree with TRBD2. The CDR3 extends over 15 amino acids. CDR1 is LNHNV, CDR2 YYDKDF, per germline (reference sequence). V was clipped by 8 bases and J by 4 bases; unmatched bases: 8. Here the CDR3 reads CATGLAGLGADTQYF. The CDR3 coding sequence is TGTGCCACCGGACTAGCGGGCCTTGGGGCAGATACGCAGTATTTT. Complete variable domain (other parts from reference TRBV15 and TRBJ2-3): DAMVIQNPRYQVTQFGKPVTLSCSQTLNHNVMYWYQQKSSQAPKLLFHYYDKDFNNEADTPDNFQSRRPNTSFCFLDIRSPGLGDTAMYLCATGLAGLGADTQYFGPGTRLTVL.

This chain links TRBV12-3 or TRBV12-4 with TRBJ2-7, with D uncertain. With 5 bases removed from V and 5 bases from J, the gap between germline ends came to 13 bases. This CDR3 comprises 13 residues. CDR3 nucleotide sequence: TGTGCCAGCAGTAATGGCCAGGTCAACGAGCAGTACTTC. This codes for CASSNGQVNEQYF.

This sequence joins TRBV28 and TRBJ1-2; no reliable D call. V dropped 4 bases and J dropped 4 bases, with 7 bases sitting between them. CDR3 length: 12 amino acids. Germline lookup yields CDR1 MDHEN and CDR2 SYDVKM. CDR3 bases: TGTGCCAGCAGTTCCAGTCGCTATGGCTACACCTTC. Protein: CASSSSRYGYTF.

About this clone: The germline gene is not matched at one end of the junction; a read error may be the cause. This chain connects TRBV7-7 to TRBJ2-3; 9 bases match TRBD2. CDR3 length equals 16 residues. Germline CDR1 is SSHAT and CDR2 is FNYEAQ (reference sequence). CDR3 sequence (DNA): TGTGCTAGCAGCTTAGGTCTAGCGGGGCACACAGATACGCAGTATTTT. It translates to CASSLGLAGHTDTQYF.

The V call is TRBV3-1 (or the pseudogene TRBV3-2), the J call TRBJ2-2, with TRBD2 matching 11 bases. J lost 7 bases, V lost 2 bases, and 6 bases had no gene match. The CDR3 has 16 amino acids. The germline CDR1 and CDR2 sequences are LGHDT and YNNKEL (reference sequence). CDR3 sequence reads: CASSQMSSGGLGELFF. CDR3 coding DNA: TGTGCCAGCAGCCAAATGTCTAGCGGGGGGCTCGGGGAGCTGTTTTTT.

The chain links TRBV11-2 to TRBJ1-1; TRBD1 might be the D (6 bases). The CDR3 consists of 14 residues. CDR1 and CDR2 from the germline V gene are SGHAT and FQNNGV. Trimming took 3 bases from V and 1 from J, leaving 9 bases between them. CDR3 in amino acids: CASSLTGWNTEAFF. DNA of the CDR3: TGTGCCAGCAGCTTGACAGGTTGGAACACTGAAGCTTTCTTT.

This clone was seen more than once but under ten times. The chain joins TRBV27 to TRBJ1-1; D unclear. This CDR3 is built from 14 residues. Germline V CDR1 and CDR2: MNHEY, SMNVEV (reference sequence). Trimming removed 8 bases at V and 10 bases at J, with 23 bases between. The CDR3 spells CASRSPGTLAAAFF. As DNA, the CDR3 is TGTGCCAGCCGCTCCCCCGGCACCTTGGCGGCAGCTTTCTTT.

The chain has TRBV3-1 (or the pseudogene TRBV3-2) and TRBJ2-3, with 11 bases identical to TRBD2. The CDR3 extends over 19 amino acids. Germline CDR1 LGHDT, CDR2 YNNKEL (reference sequence). V lost 5 bases, J lost 0 bases, and 13 bases stayed unmatched. As DNA, the CDR3 is TGTGCCAGCAGCACCCTAGCGGGGGGCCGGGGTGCTAGCACAGATACGCAGTATTTT. Its protein product is CASSTLAGGRGASTDTQYF.

The chain carries TRBV5-1 and TRBJ1-1; TRBD1 might be the D (6 bases). Germline CDR1 SGHRS, CDR2 YFSETQ. This CDR3 spans 13 amino acids. V was cut by 0 bases and J by 7 bases, with 10 bases left in between. CDR3 in amino acids: CASSLGGHSEAFF. CDR3 DNA: TGCGCCAGCAGCTTGGGGGGGCATAGTGAAGCTTTCTTT.

The V gene is TRBV19, the J gene TRBJ1-5; TRBD1 might be the D (6 bases). The CDR3 covers 16 residues. V was trimmed by 4 bases and J by 2 bases, leaving 15 bases between them. Germline assignment: CDR1 LNHDA and CDR2 SQIVND (reference sequence). CDR3 DNA: TGTGCCAGTAGTAACCCGCACAGGGCGGGCAATCAGCCCCAGCATTTT. Its protein is CASSNPHRAGNQPQHF.

This clone was found a few times. Distinct nucleotide sequences in the sample also encode this CDR3. The CDR3, as DNA: TGCGCCAGCAGCTTGGTAGCGGGAGGAAACACCGGGGAGCTGTTTTTT. This gives the protein CASSLVAGGNTGELFF. The V call is TRBV5-1, the J call TRBJ2-2; 10 positions match TRBD2. The CDR3 loop spans 16 amino acids. V shed 0 bases, J shed 2 bases, and the junction held 1 base outside the gene matches. CDR1 and CDR2 from the germline V gene are SGHRS and YFSETQ.

The rearrangement uses TRBV19 and TRBJ2-2; the D gene is possibly TRBD2 (5 bases). Germline V CDR1 and CDR2: LNHDA, SQIVND (reference sequence). The CDR3 totals 15 residues. The germline V and J ends were trimmed by 3 bases and 1 base, with 9 bases remaining between them. CDR3 region: CASSMWSGNTGELFF. CDR3 DNA sequence: TGTGCCAGTAGTATGTGGAGCGGGAACACCGGGGAGCTGTTTTTT.

This clone came up a few times. The chain's CDR3 is CASSRTRETQYF. DNA of the CDR3: TGTGCCAGCAGCCGGACTAGGGAGACCCAGTACTTC. The chain employs TRBV7-2 and TRBJ2-5; 7 nucleotides agree with TRBD2. The CDR3 is made up of 12 amino acids. The junction had 2 bases not matched to a gene; V was cut back by 5 bases and J by 5 bases. Per germline, CDR1 SGHTA and CDR2 FQGNSA.

In this sample, this clone turned up a few times. This chain uses TRBV13 with TRBJ2-3; a possible D gene is TRBD2 (6 bases). The CDR3 sequence is 14 residues long. Germline loops: CDR1 PRHDT, CDR2 FYEKMQ (reference sequence). V lost 6 bases to trimming and J lost 6 bases, with 16 bases between them. CDR3 amino acids: CASRQRGGADTQYF. The CDR3 nucleotides read TGTGCCAGCAGGCAAAGAGGAGGGGCGGATACGCAGTATTTT.

V gene TRBV3-1 (or the pseudogene TRBV3-2) combines with J gene TRBJ2-5; 13 bases agree with TRBD2. V gave up 4 bases and J gave up 3 bases; unmatched junction bases: 2. In germline, CDR1 is LGHDT, CDR2 YNNKEL (reference sequence). The CDR3 has 15 amino acids. CDR3 protein: CASSRGTSGKETQYF. The CDR3 DNA is TGTGCCAGCAGCCGCGGGACTAGCGGGAAAGAGACCCAGTACTTC.

V is TRBV15 and J is TRBJ1-2; 8 nucleotides line up with TRBD1. J lost 7 bases, V lost 1 base, and 8 bases had no gene match. The CDR3 is 15 amino acids. Germline V gene lookup returns CDR1 LNHNV and CDR2 YYDKDF (reference sequence). In nucleotides, the CDR3 is TGTGCCACCAGCAGAGCCGAGACAGGGGTGGGTGGCTACACCTTC. Translating it yields CATSRAETGVGGYTF.

The J gene is TRBJ1-6, the V gene TRBV6-6; TRBD1 might be the D (6 bases). Germline values: CDR1 MNHNY, CDR2 SVGAGI (reference sequence). V was trimmed by 5 bases and J by 6 bases, leaving 20 bases between them. This CDR3 is 17 amino acids long. The CDR3 loop reads CASSPPLRGAANSPLHF. The CDR3 DNA sequence: TGTGCCAGCAGTCCACCCCTCCGGGGGGCGGCTAATTCACCCCTCCACTTT.